The rows below give T cell receptor beta chains drawn from one sample of a study of T cell responses to AZD1222 COVID-19 vaccine. The table came from immunoSEQ multiplex PCR; TCRdb's copy has only in-frame clones and leaves some out. The sample gives about 97,000 clones, about 89% of which show up once; approximately 7.5% is in the top ten. This material consisted of peripheral blood, taken on day 0 of AZD1222 vaccination. The receptors stem from an adult in good health. Each CDR3 is given without its conserved first and last residue. Some rows mark clone size as missing; the rest say once, few, many or name a class of expanded clone.

clone_size j_call v_call cdr3_aa
- TRBJ2-7 TRBV30 AFQSPYEQY
- TRBJ2-2 TRBV6-5 ASTALGTGELF
- TRBJ2-7 TRBV30 AWSVLAGEQY
- TRBJ2-5 TRBV28 ASSSPQSKTQY
- TRBJ2-7 TRBV7-2 ASSAGLAGGHEQY
- TRBJ2-3 TRBV3-1/TRBV3-2 ASSPSGGTDTQY
- TRBJ2-5 TRBV18 ASSPLGGRETQY
- TRBJ1-1 TRBV19 ASSSSQPGRGTEAF
- TRBJ1-6 TRBV3-1/TRBV3-2 ASSRGGRLDSPLH
- TRBJ1-4 TRBV15 ATSRDPQGGPSTNEKLF
- TRBJ1-1 TRBV5-4 ATIGPASRGMNTEAF
- TRBJ2-3 TRBV5-1 ASSAGLAGMDTQY
- TRBJ2-6 TRBV28 ASTRGGVSGANVLT
- TRBJ2-2 TRBV27 ASRDRGLAVPGELF
- TRBJ2-3 TRBV5-1 ASSGGRLLTGDTQY
- TRBJ2-7 TRBV5-5 ASSRAGQLPYEQY
- TRBJ1-4 TRBV28 ASSLSSATSNEKLF
once TRBJ2-5 TRBV19 ASTPRGRGGLETQY
once TRBJ1-3 TRBV7-2 ASSQDRFAGNTIY
- TRBJ2-7 TRBV28 ASSLTATGNYEQY
once TRBJ1-2 TRBV5-6 ASSSPDRRYGYT
- TRBJ2-1 TRBV11-2 ASSLTSSGRPINEQF
- TRBJ1-6 TRBV7-2 ASSLQGQGVSPLH
- TRBJ2-3 TRBV28 ASSSPLSTDTQY
- TRBJ2-1 TRBV10-1 ASSACTSDHEQF
- TRBJ2-5 TRBV29-1 SVATSGRPPGETQY
- TRBJ1-5 TRBV7-2 ASSSGVNQPQH
- TRBJ2-1 TRBV24-1 ATSDPGTSGSNEQF
once TRBJ2-7 TRBV7-6 ASSQRQGAGYEQY
- TRBJ1-2 TRBV6-2/TRBV6-3 ASSPRDPYGYT
- TRBJ1-2 TRBV27 ASSPGRVNYGYT
- TRBJ1-3 TRBV29-1 SVRDSGNTIY
- TRBJ2-6 TRBV5-3 ARSLAPAGGGSGANVLT
- TRBJ2-7 TRBV28 ASSQPPWGYEQY
- TRBJ1-2 TRBV3-1/TRBV3-2 ASSHRNARYGYT
- TRBJ2-7 TRBV19 ASRSRAGGLYEQY
- TRBJ1-6 TRBV12-3/TRBV12-4 ASSKGSNSPLH
once TRBJ2-7 TRBV19 ASTPGAVGRGEQY
- TRBJ2-7 TRBV5-1 ASSLGWSGYEQY
- TRBJ2-7 TRBV14 ASSPFVAGRSYEQY
- TRBJ1-6 TRBV6-2/TRBV6-3 ASRYLTGLAPLH
- TRBJ2-3 TRBV4-3 ASSPGTSGNTQY
- TRBJ2-2 TRBV27 ASSLSRAGGELF
- TRBJ2-2 TRBV28 ASGLLGHEDTGELF
- TRBJ2-1 TRBV9 ASSVEVRREGNEQF
- TRBJ2-7 TRBV15 ATSSSRSGRGSYEQY
- TRBJ2-5 TRBV15 ATSRVYVGRGETQY
- TRBJ2-3 TRBV7-3 ASSFVAGLDTQY
- TRBJ2-3 TRBV4-3 ASSQVAGSTDTQY
- TRBJ2-1 TRBV9 ASSGPSGNLYNEQF
- TRBJ1-3 TRBV28 ASSFPGTFSGNTIY
- TRBJ1-5 TRBV9 ASSTGTGIYQPQH